This is a list of T cell receptor beta chains from one sample in a study of vaccination effects on CD4 cells after COVID-19. Data came from immunoSEQ multiplex PCR; TCRdb stores just in-frame clones and leaves some out. The sample has 21,000 or so clones, 70% to 80% seen once. For these receptors, no antigen is known. This specimen consisted of CD4+ T cells from PBMCs cultured with a peptide pool, obtained before COVID-19 vaccination. These receptors originate from a human donor who had a prior SARS-CoV-2 infection. Both conserved end residues are part of each CDR3. Each record gives: clone size, J gene, D gene, V gene, CDR3 DNA, CDR3 protein. The D gene is left open where the match is weak. Some rows mark clone size as missing; the rest say once, few, many or name a class of expanded clone.

- TRBJ2-1 - TRBV7-3 TGTGCCAGCAGCTTAAGTTCCCCGAGCAATGAGCAGTTCTTC CASSLSSPSNEQFF
- TRBJ2-1 - TRBV9 TGTGCCAGCAGCGTAGGTGGTGGTTCCTACAATGAGCAGTTCTTC CASSVGGGSYNEQFF
few TRBJ2-7 - TRBV11-3 TGTGCCAGCAGCTCGGGGGACCGATTCTACGAGCAGTACTTC CASSSGDRFYEQYF
- TRBJ2-5 - TRBV7-7 TGTGCTAGCAGCGAACGCCCGGGGGCCGGACAAGAGACCCAGTACTTC CASSERPGAGQETQYF
- TRBJ1-1 - TRBV9 TGTGCCAGCAGCGTATGGGGGAACACTGAAGCTTTCTTT CASSVWGNTEAFF
few TRBJ1-1 - TRBV12-3/TRBV12-4 TGTGCCAGCAGGAGGGACATGAACACTGAAGCTTTCTTT CASRRDMNTEAFF
- TRBJ1-4 - TRBV19 TGTGCCAGTACCAATTACAGGCAAGGGGGTGAAAAACTGTTTTTT CASTNYRQGGEKLFF
- TRBJ2-7 TRBD2 TRBV6-2/TRBV6-3 TGTGCCAGCAGCACGATAGCGGGAGGCGAGCAGTACTTC CASSTIAGGEQYF
- TRBJ2-1 TRBD2 TRBV11-2 TGTGCCAGCAGCTTTCTTCTAGCGGCAAACAATGAGCAGTTCTTC CASSFLLAANNEQFF
- TRBJ1-4 - TRBV7-9 TGTGCCAGCAGCTTAGGCTTCGGTACCGAAAAACTGTTTTTT CASSLGFGTEKLFF
- TRBJ1-3 - TRBV9 TGTGCCAGCAGCGTACAACAGGGTACTGGAAACACCATATATTTT CASSVQQGTGNTIYF
- TRBJ2-3 - TRBV6-1 TGTGCCAGCAGTGAACCGGGTTCTTACACAGATACGCAGTATTTT CASSEPGSYTDTQYF
- TRBJ1-1 - TRBV7-9 TGTGCCAGCAGCTCAATAGTCCTACCCGCTTTCTTT CASSSIVLPAFF
few TRBJ1-2 TRBD1 TRBV30 TGTGCCTGGAGTGTCTCTGAGGCAGGGGGCGAATATGGCTACACCTTC CAWSVSEAGGEYGYTF
- TRBJ2-1 - TRBV3-1/TRBV3-2 TGTGCCAGCAGCCAAGGACAGGAATACAATGAGCAGTTCTTC CASSQGQEYNEQFF
- TRBJ2-5 - TRBV2 TGTGCCAGCAGTGACGGCAGGGGAGAGACCCAGTACTTC CASSDGRGETQYF
- TRBJ1-2 - TRBV25-1 TGTGCCAGCATTCAGAGGGCCTCTGGGTTATATGGCTACACCTTC CASIQRASGLYGYTF
- TRBJ1-2 - TRBV9 TGTGCCAGCAGCCAGTATGAACAGGGCAACTATGGCTACACCTTC CASSQYEQGNYGYTF
- TRBJ2-4 - TRBV5-5 TGTGCCAGCAGCTTGGTGGAAAACATTCAGTACTTC CASSLVENIQYF
once TRBJ1-1 TRBD1 TRBV6-5 TGTGCCAGCAGTCCACAGGGGTATGGGACTGAAGCTTTCTTT CASSPQGYGTEAFF